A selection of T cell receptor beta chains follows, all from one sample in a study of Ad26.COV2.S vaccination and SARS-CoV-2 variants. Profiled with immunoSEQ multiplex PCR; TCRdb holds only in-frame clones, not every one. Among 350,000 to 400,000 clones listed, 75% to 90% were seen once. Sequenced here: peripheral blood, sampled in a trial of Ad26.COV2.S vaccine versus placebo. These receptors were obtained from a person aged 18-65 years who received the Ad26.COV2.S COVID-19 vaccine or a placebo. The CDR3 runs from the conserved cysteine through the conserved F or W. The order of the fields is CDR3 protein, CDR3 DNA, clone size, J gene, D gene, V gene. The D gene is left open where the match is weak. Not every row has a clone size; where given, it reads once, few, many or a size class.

CASRQGTSGYTF TGTGCCAGTCGGCAGGGAACCTCGGGCTACACCTTC - TRBJ1-2 - TRBV19
CASSRQGDEQFF TGTGCCAGCAGCCGACAGGGGGATGAGCAGTTCTTC - TRBJ2-1 TRBD1 TRBV5-4
CASSQGDVEAFF TGCGCCAGCAGCCAAGGAGACGTTGAAGCTTTCTTT - TRBJ1-1 - TRBV4-1
CSVTVIDTQYF TGCAGCGTTACCGTCATTGATACGCAGTATTTT - TRBJ2-3 - TRBV29-1
CASSLDETQYF TGCGCCAGCAGCTTGGATGAGACCCAGTACTTC - TRBJ2-5 - TRBV5-1
CASSEGTEAFF TGCGCCAGCAGTGAAGGCACTGAAGCTTTCTTT - TRBJ1-1 - TRBV10-2
CSVVAPGREETQYF TGCAGCGTTGTCGCCCCAGGAAGAGAAGAGACCCAGTACTTC - TRBJ2-5 - TRBV29-1
CASSFTGDTEAFF TGTGCCAGCAGTTTTACAGGGGACACTGAAGCTTTCTTT - TRBJ1-1 TRBD1 TRBV12-3/TRBV12-4
CASSYPFGETQYF TGTGCCAGCAGTTACCCCTTTGGGGAGACCCAGTACTTC - TRBJ2-5 - TRBV6-5
CATSRAQGRGPFGDGYTF TGTGCCACCAGCAGAGCCCAGGGGAGGGGCCCCTTCGGTGATGGCTACACCTTC - TRBJ1-2 - TRBV15
CASTGRVFEKLFF TGTGCCAGCACTGGCAGGGTGTTTGAAAAACTGTTTTTT - TRBJ1-4 - TRBV2
CASGEGVSGYTF TGTGCCAGCGGGGAGGGTGTTAGTGGCTACACCTTC few TRBJ1-2 - TRBV12-3/TRBV12-4
CASSLRQDRAYEQYF TGTGCCAGCAGCTTGAGGCAGGATAGGGCTTACGAGCAGTACTTC - TRBJ2-7 - TRBV7-2
CASSKTLGGTYEQYF TGTGCCAGCAGCAAAACCCTTGGGGGTACCTACGAGCAGTACTTC - TRBJ2-7 - TRBV7-2
CASSYTGVGETQYF TGTGCCAGCAGTTACACAGGGGTGGGAGAGACCCAGTACTTC - TRBJ2-5 TRBD1 TRBV6-5
CAQEGQLNTEAFF TGTGCCCAAGAGGGGCAGCTGAACACTGAAGCTTTCTTT - TRBJ1-1 - TRBV2